This paragraph reports one T cell receptor (beta chain). Clones were sequenced by immunoSEQ multiplex PCR, and TCRdb holds only the in-frame ones, with some missing. The data hold 600,000 or so clones, with about 89% observed a single time. This record comes from a study of shared T cell receptors in the human thymus. Germline V gene data show CDR1 as GTSNPN and CDR2 as SVGIG (reference sequence). The CDR3 consists of 14 residues. Trimming removed 4 bases at V and 0 bases at J, with 12 bases between. These data are also associated with another study on human thymus T cells.

Sequencing used thymocytes. The origin of this receptor is a boy under two years old with a congenital heart defect. V gene TRBV30 combines with J gene TRBJ1-1; D remains unclear. The CDR3 reads CAWTPDFMNTEAFF. DNA of the CDR3: TGTGCCTGGACTCCGGACTTCATGAACACTGAAGCTTTCTTT.